This T cell receptor (beta chain) was obtained from a study of cytomegalovirus exposure and HLA in healthy donors. The donors formed part of the roughly 120-subject validation cohort, distinct from the roughly 620-subject first cohort. CDR3 length equals 17 residues. Method: immunoSEQ multiplex PCR; TCRdb's copy keeps in-frame clones and lacks some. Found here are roughly 50,000 clones, around 90% of them singletons; the top ten hold about 2.9%. This TCR was recovered from a man between 18 and 29 years old in good health and CMV-seronegative. The V gene is TRBV21-1, the J gene TRBJ2-1; the table's D call, TRBD2, has no DNA check behind it. TRBV21-1 is a pseudogene segment. The material sequenced was PBMCs. CDR3 in DNA: TGTGCCAGCAGCAAAATTACCTGGGGGGACTCCTTCGATGAGCAGTTCTTC. Amino acids: CASSKITWGDSFDEQFF.